A selection of T cell receptor beta chains follows, all from one sample in a study of blood T cell repertoires in COVID-19. Clones were read by immunoSEQ multiplex PCR, and TCRdb kept only the in-frame ones, dropping some. The data contain over 150,000 clones, around 80% of them seen just once; the ten biggest clones take up around 7.9%. Material: PBMCs or T cells enriched from blood (not recorded which). These receptors came from a man aged 45-65 years who had recovered from COVID-19. Each CDR3 is given with its conserved first and last residue. A D gene is named only where the DNA matches it firmly. Size is omitted from some rows. Given values are once, few, many or a class for expanded clones.

J: TRBJ2-5; V: TRBV6-5; D: -; size: -; DNA: TGTGCCAGCAGTTACTCGCAGGACAACCAAGAGACCCAGTACTTC; CDR3: CASSYSQDNQETQYF
J: TRBJ2-6; V: TRBV5-1; D: -; size: -; DNA: TGCGCCAGCAGCCCCGCAGGGTCGGTGGGGGCCAACGTCCTGACTTTC; CDR3: CASSPAGSVGANVLTF
J: TRBJ1-3; V: TRBV30; D: -; size: once; DNA: TGTGCCTGGAGTGTCGGGACTGGAAACACCATATATTTT; CDR3: CAWSVGTGNTIYF
J: TRBJ2-4; V: TRBV19; D: -; size: -; DNA: TGTGCCAGTAGCCCGGACATTTCGTGGGGCATTCAGTACTTC; CDR3: CASSPDISWGIQYF
J: TRBJ2-2; V: TRBV5-1; D: TRBD2; size: -; DNA: TGCGCCAGCAGCTTGGGGACTAGCGGGGCCGGGGAGCTGTTTTTT; CDR3: CASSLGTSGAGELFF
J: TRBJ2-7; V: TRBV19; D: TRBD1; size: -; DNA: TGTGCCAGTAGTGCCGGACAGGACTCCTACGAGCAGTACTTC; CDR3: CASSAGQDSYEQYF
J: TRBJ2-4; V: TRBV19; D: TRBD2; size: -; DNA: TGTGCCAGTAGTATCCCCGGACTAGCGGGGGGTTTGGACATTCAGTACTTC; CDR3: CASSIPGLAGGLDIQYF
J: TRBJ2-2; V: TRBV27; D: TRBD2; size: -; DNA: TGTGCCAGCAAACCCCTAGCGGGGGGAATCGGGGAGCTGTTTTTT; CDR3: CASKPLAGGIGELFF
J: TRBJ1-1; V: TRBV29-1; D: -; size: -; DNA: TGCAGCGGCGGGGAGAACACTGAAGCTTTCTTT; CDR3: CSGGENTEAFF
J: TRBJ1-4; V: TRBV5-1; D: TRBD1; size: -; DNA: TGCGCCAGCAGCCGAGGACAGGGGCACGAAAAACTGTTTTTT; CDR3: CASSRGQGHEKLFF
J: TRBJ1-6; V: TRBV6-2/TRBV6-3; D: TRBD1; size: -; DNA: TGTGCCAGCAGTTCCGTGGGACAGGGGTATAATTCACCCCTCCACTTT; CDR3: CASSSVGQGYNSPLHF
J: TRBJ2-2; V: TRBV25-1; D: TRBD1; size: -; DNA: TGTGCCAGCAGTGAAACGACAGGGGCCCACACCGGGGAGCTGTTTTTT; CDR3: CASSETTGAHTGELFF
J: TRBJ2-1; V: TRBV9; D: TRBD1; size: -; DNA: TGTGCCAGCAGCGTCGCCGGGACAGGGCGTTCCTACAATGAGCAGTTCTTC; CDR3: CASSVAGTGRSYNEQFF
J: TRBJ2-7; V: TRBV7-8; D: TRBD1; size: -; DNA: TGTGCCAGCAGCTTATTTCCCCCGGGACAGTCCTACGAGCAGTACTTC; CDR3: CASSLFPPGQSYEQYF
J: TRBJ1-3; V: TRBV7-2; D: -; size: -; DNA: TGTGCCAGCACCCCCGGGGCTGGAAACACCATATATTTT; CDR3: CASTPGAGNTIYF
J: TRBJ1-5; V: TRBV7-8; D: -; size: -; DNA: TGTGCCAGCAGCCCGCTCACAGGGACTAGTCAGCATCAGCCCCAGCATTTT; CDR3: CASSPLTGTSQHQPQHF
J: TRBJ2-5; V: TRBV19; D: TRBD1; size: -; DNA: TGTGCCAGTAGTACCGGACAGGGTAGGACCCAGTACTTC; CDR3: CASSTGQGRTQYF
J: TRBJ2-7; V: TRBV6-1; D: TRBD2; size: -; DNA: TGTGCCAGCAGTGAATCGAGGACTAGGGACTACGAGCAGTACTTC; CDR3: CASSESRTRDYEQYF
J: TRBJ2-1; V: TRBV2; D: -; size: -; DNA: TGTGCCAGCAGTGAAGAACTAAGTGAGCAGTTCTTC; CDR3: CASSEELSEQFF
J: TRBJ2-2; V: TRBV27; D: TRBD1; size: once; DNA: TGTGCCAGCAAAACCGGACAGGGGGCGCTCATCGGGGAGCTGTTTTTT; CDR3: CASKTGQGALIGELFF
J: TRBJ1-4; V: TRBV7-6; D: TRBD1; size: -; DNA: TGTGCCAGCAGCTTAGCGTATCCGGGGCAGGGGGGTGAAAAACTGTTTTTT; CDR3: CASSLAYPGQGGEKLFF
J: TRBJ2-3; V: TRBV5-4; D: TRBD1; size: -; DNA: TGTGCCAGCAGCGCCCGGGACAGAATCACAGATACGCAGTATTTT; CDR3: CASSARDRITDTQYF
J: TRBJ1-2; V: TRBV3-1/TRBV3-2; D: TRBD1; size: -; DNA: TGTGCCAGCAGCCAACGAGGGGGCGCGGTAGCTGGCTACACCTTC; CDR3: CASSQRGGAVAGYTF
J: TRBJ1-1; V: TRBV6-5; D: -; size: medium-sized; DNA: TGTGCCAGCAGTAAACAGGGTATGAACACTGAAGCTTTCTTT; CDR3: CASSKQGMNTEAFF
J: TRBJ2-7; V: TRBV5-5; D: TRBD2; size: few; DNA: TGTGCCAGCAGCTTGAGGGGACTAGCGGGGGGCCCCTACGAGCAGTACTTC; CDR3: CASSLRGLAGGPYEQYF
J: TRBJ1-2; V: TRBV28; D: -; size: -; DNA: TGTGCCAGCAGTTTATTGGCCAGGGAACGCTACACCTTC; CDR3: CASSLLARERYTF
J: TRBJ2-2; V: TRBV11-2; D: -; size: -; DNA: TGTGCCAGCAGCCCAAGACAGGCGAACACCGGGGAGCTGTTTTTT; CDR3: CASSPRQANTGELFF
J: TRBJ1-2; V: TRBV30; D: -; size: -; DNA: TGTGCCTCGACCCTTGGCAGCGCTAGGGGCTATGGCTACACCTTC; CDR3: CASTLGSARGYGYTF
J: TRBJ2-3; V: TRBV6-5; D: TRBD1; size: -; DNA: TGTGCCAGCAGTATGACAGGGAGCACAGATACGCAGTATTTT; CDR3: CASSMTGSTDTQYF
J: TRBJ2-5; V: TRBV5-6; D: -; size: -; DNA: TGTGCCAGCAGCAGAGTCCAAGAGACCCAGTACTTC; CDR3: CASSRVQETQYF
J: TRBJ1-4; V: TRBV6-5; D: -; size: many; DNA: TGTGCCAGCAGGGGCTTCAGGGCTGGAGAAAAACTGTTTTTT; CDR3: CASRGFRAGEKLFF
J: TRBJ1-5; V: TRBV4-1; D: TRBD1; size: -; DNA: TGCGCCAGCAGTTACGGACAGGGCGAACAGCCCCAGCATTTT; CDR3: CASSYGQGEQPQHF
J: TRBJ2-7; V: TRBV29-1; D: TRBD1; size: -; DNA: TGCAGCATATCGGAGACAGGGTTCTACGAGCAGTACTTC; CDR3: CSISETGFYEQYF
J: TRBJ2-1; V: TRBV14; D: TRBD2; size: -; DNA: TGTGCCAGCAGCCCCAGACTAGCAGGGGAGCAGTTCTTC; CDR3: CASSPRLAGEQFF
J: TRBJ1-6; V: TRBV7-2; D: -; size: -; DNA: TGTGCCAGCAGCTTACTGGCCTTTCAGGGAACACCCCTCCACTTT; CDR3: CASSLLAFQGTPLHF
J: TRBJ2-7; V: TRBV5-5; D: TRBD2; size: -; DNA: TGTGCCAGCAGCCCCCGGACTAGCGGAGCCGTCTACGAGCAGTACTTC; CDR3: CASSPRTSGAVYEQYF
J: TRBJ2-2; V: TRBV6-5; D: -; size: -; DNA: TGTGCCAGCAGTCGCCCTAGAGCGACCACCGGGGAGCTGTTTTTT; CDR3: CASSRPRATTGELFF
J: TRBJ2-5; V: TRBV2; D: -; size: -; DNA: TGTGCCAGCAGTCTTGACGCGGGGATCCAAGAGACCCAGTACTTC; CDR3: CASSLDAGIQETQYF
J: TRBJ2-2; V: TRBV11-3; D: TRBD2; size: -; DNA: TGTGCCAGCAGCCCGTCGACTAGCTCCGGGGAGCTGTTTTTT; CDR3: CASSPSTSSGELFF
J: TRBJ2-7; V: TRBV4-2; D: TRBD2; size: few; DNA: TGTGCCAGCAGCCAAGAAGTAGCGGGGCCAGTTGAGCAGTACTTC; CDR3: CASSQEVAGPVEQYF
J: TRBJ1-1; V: TRBV5-1; D: -; size: once; DNA: TGCGCCAGCAGCGACAGTCTGAACACTGAAGCTTTCTTT; CDR3: CASSDSLNTEAFF
J: TRBJ1-4; V: TRBV3-1/TRBV3-2; D: TRBD1; size: once; DNA: TGTGCCAGCAGCCAAAAGGGACAGAGGAATGAAAAACTGTTTTTT; CDR3: CASSQKGQRNEKLFF
J: TRBJ1-1; V: TRBV3-1/TRBV3-2; D: TRBD1; size: -; DNA: TGTGCCAGCAGCCGACAGGGGAACACTGAAGCTTTCTTT; CDR3: CASSRQGNTEAFF
J: TRBJ1-2; V: TRBV11-2; D: -; size: few; DNA: TGTGCCAGCAGCTCTACCGCCGACAACTTGTATGGCTACACCTTC; CDR3: CASSSTADNLYGYTF
J: TRBJ2-2; V: TRBV5-4; D: TRBD1; size: -; DNA: TGTGCCAGCAGCTTGGCGGGACAGGGATCCGGGGAGCTGTTTTTT; CDR3: CASSLAGQGSGELFF
J: TRBJ1-6; V: TRBV11-3; D: TRBD1; size: -; DNA: TGTGCCAGCAGCTTCCAGGGGGGCTCCTATAATTCACCCCTCCACTTT; CDR3: CASSFQGGSYNSPLHF
J: TRBJ2-5; V: TRBV15; D: TRBD1; size: -; DNA: TGTGCCACCAGCTTGGACAGGCTCGAGACCCAGTACTTC; CDR3: CATSLDRLETQYF
J: TRBJ2-1; V: TRBV5-1; D: TRBD1; size: -; DNA: TGCGCCAGCAGCTGGGGACAGCCCCACAATGAGCAGTTCTTC; CDR3: CASSWGQPHNEQFF
J: TRBJ1-1; V: TRBV7-2; D: -; size: -; DNA: TGTGCCAGCAGCCCAAGCATTGGGAGGGGGACTGAAGCTTTCTTT; CDR3: CASSPSIGRGTEAFF
J: TRBJ1-5; V: TRBV6-6; D: TRBD1; size: -; DNA: TGTGCCAGCAGTAAGACAGGGGATAATCAGCCCCAGCATTTT; CDR3: CASSKTGDNQPQHF
J: TRBJ2-3; V: TRBV6-2/TRBV6-3; D: -; size: -; DNA: TGTGCCAGCAGCCTCTCGGATACGCAGTATTTT; CDR3: CASSLSDTQYF
J: TRBJ1-1; V: TRBV19; D: TRBD1; size: -; DNA: TGTGCCAGTAGTACTCCAGGGGGACGTAGCACTGAAGCTTTCTTT; CDR3: CASSTPGGRSTEAFF
J: TRBJ1-1; V: TRBV27; D: TRBD1; size: -; DNA: TGTGCCAGCAGACGCTACCGGGACAGGGGCAGCACTGAAGCTTTCTTT; CDR3: CASRRYRDRGSTEAFF
J: TRBJ2-3; V: TRBV10-3; D: -; size: -; DNA: TGTGCCATCAATACAGGTCCTACAGATACGCAGTATTTT; CDR3: CAINTGPTDTQYF
J: TRBJ1-2; V: TRBV15; D: -; size: -; DNA: TGTGCCACCAGCATTACAGGGACCCATGGCTACACCTTC; CDR3: CATSITGTHGYTF
J: TRBJ2-5; V: TRBV7-2; D: -; size: -; DNA: TGTGCCAGCAGCTTATTGGCAGGGAAAGAGACCCAGTACTTC; CDR3: CASSLLAGKETQYF
J: TRBJ1-2; V: TRBV4-3; D: -; size: -; DNA: TGCGCCAGCAGCCAAGATGCGGCAGCGACTAGTTATAACTATGGCTACACCTTC; CDR3: CASSQDAAATSYNYGYTF